A selection of T cell receptor beta chains follows, all from one sample in a study of memory CD4+ T cells and cytomegalovirus serostatus. TCRdb's copy holds only in-frame clones and misses some; the assay was immunoSEQ multiplex PCR. The repertoire includes about 61,000 clones, 82% of them detected once, and roughly 0.95% sits in the top ten. Sequenced sample: memory CD4+ T cells from blood. The source of these receptors is an adult in good health and CMV-seronegative. CDR3s include the opening cysteine and the closing phenylalanine or tryptophan. D genes are given only for firm matches. Size tells how often a clone was seen (once, few, many) or the class of an expanded clone, and some rows leave it out.

D: TRBD1
size: .
J: TRBJ1-5
V: TRBV4-1
DNA: TGCGCCAGCAGCCGGACCGGGGACAGAGACAATCAGCCCCAGCATTTT
CDR3: CASSRTGDRDNQPQHF

D: .
size: .
J: TRBJ1-4
V: TRBV2
DNA: TGTGCCAGCAGCGGGGGGGAGTTCGAAAAACTGTTTTTT
CDR3: CASSGGEFEKLFF

D: TRBD1
size: few
J: TRBJ1-1
V: TRBV30
DNA: TGTGCCTGGAGACTTAGGACGGACAGGGGGACTGAAGCTTTCTTT
CDR3: CAWRLRTDRGTEAFF

D: TRBD2
size: .
J: TRBJ2-7
V: TRBV28
DNA: TGTGCCAGCAGTTTAAGGGTAGCGGGAGAAGGGGAGCAGTACTTC
CDR3: CASSLRVAGEGEQYF

D: TRBD1
size: .
J: TRBJ2-1
V: TRBV19
DNA: TGTGCCAGTAACCTCGGGACAGGGGGCTCCTACAATGAGCAGTTCTTC
CDR3: CASNLGTGGSYNEQFF

D: .
size: .
J: TRBJ2-7
V: TRBV28
DNA: TGTGCCAGCAGGGACAGAAGATCCTACGAGCAGTACTTC
CDR3: CASRDRRSYEQYF

D: TRBD2
size: .
J: TRBJ2-3
V: TRBV5-1
DNA: TGCGCCAGCAGCTTGGGACTAGCGGTGGCCACAGATACGCAGTATTTT
CDR3: CASSLGLAVATDTQYF

D: .
size: .
J: TRBJ1-4
V: TRBV25-1
DNA: TGTGCCAGCAGTGGGTCTGGGGGCGGTGAAAAACTGTTTTTT
CDR3: CASSGSGGGEKLFF

D: .
size: .
J: TRBJ1-2
V: TRBV27
DNA: TGTGCCAGCAGTTTATCGTCGTGGACGAATGCTAACTATGGCTACACCTTC
CDR3: CASSLSSWTNANYGYTF

D: TRBD1
size: .
J: TRBJ1-2
V: TRBV5-5
DNA: TGTGCCAGCAGCTTACAGGGGAACTATGGCTACACCTTC
CDR3: CASSLQGNYGYTF

D: .
size: .
J: TRBJ1-1
V: TRBV2
DNA: TGTGCCAGCAGCTGGGGACAGAACACTGAAGCTTTCTTT
CDR3: CASSWGQNTEAFF

D: .
size: few
J: TRBJ1-5
V: TRBV9
DNA: TGTGCCAGCAGCGTAGGGAATCAGCCCCAGCATTTT
CDR3: CASSVGNQPQHF

D: TRBD2
size: .
J: TRBJ2-1
V: TRBV7-9
DNA: TGTGCCAGCAGCTTAACCGGGACTAGCGGGGGACAGTTCTTC
CDR3: CASSLTGTSGGQFF

D: TRBD2
size: .
J: TRBJ2-3
V: TRBV2
DNA: TGTGCCAGCGGTGGAACACTAGCGGCAGATACGCAGTATTTT
CDR3: CASGGTLAADTQYF

D: TRBD1
size: .
J: TRBJ1-4
V: TRBV5-1
DNA: TGCGCCAGCAGCCGGGACAGGCGAGGAGAAAAACTGTTTTTT
CDR3: CASSRDRRGEKLFF

D: TRBD1
size: .
J: TRBJ1-4
V: TRBV7-6
DNA: TGTGCCAGCAGCGGACGACAGGGAGGCGAAAAACTGTTTTTT
CDR3: CASSGRQGGEKLFF

D: .
size: .
J: TRBJ1-2
V: TRBV2
DNA: TGTGCCAGCACCGACAGTTACTATGGCTACACCTTC
CDR3: CASTDSYYGYTF

D: .
size: .
J: TRBJ2-3
V: TRBV9
DNA: TGTGCCAGCAGCGTAGGCGGGGCGGTAGATACGCAGTATTTT
CDR3: CASSVGGAVDTQYF

D: .
size: .
J: TRBJ2-3
V: TRBV28
DNA: TGTGCCAGCAGTTTATCAGGGGCGCAAAATACGCAGTATTTT
CDR3: CASSLSGAQNTQYF

D: .
size: .
J: TRBJ2-5
V: TRBV4-1
DNA: TGCGCCAGCAGCCAAGATACTAGCAACCAAGAGACCCAGTACTTC
CDR3: CASSQDTSNQETQYF

D: .
size: .
J: TRBJ2-3
V: TRBV6-6
DNA: TGTGCCAGCAGTCCTTTACTAGCTAGGGGCACAGATACGCAGTATTTT
CDR3: CASSPLLARGTDTQYF

D: TRBD1
size: .
J: TRBJ2-6
V: TRBV19
DNA: TGTGCCAGTCGACCCGACAGGGCTGGGGCCAACGTCCTGACTTTC
CDR3: CASRPDRAGANVLTF

D: TRBD1
size: .
J: TRBJ1-3
V: TRBV5-6
DNA: TGTGCCAGCAGCTTGCGGACAGGGGCGGGAAACACCATATATTTT
CDR3: CASSLRTGAGNTIYF

D: .
size: .
J: TRBJ2-5
V: TRBV10-3
DNA: TGTGCCACTAATCCCGGGCAGGGGAATGTAGGGACCCAGTACTTC
CDR3: CATNPGQGNVGTQYF

D: .
size: .
J: TRBJ1-1
V: TRBV7-9
DNA: TGTGCCAGCAGCTTAGGGGGAACAGGGCGCACTGAAGCTTTCTTT
CDR3: CASSLGGTGRTEAFF

D: .
size: .
J: TRBJ2-7
V: TRBV28
DNA: TGTGCCAGCAGTTTACCAGGGGCCTACGAGCAGTACTTC
CDR3: CASSLPGAYEQYF

D: .
size: .
J: TRBJ1-1
V: TRBV18
DNA: TGTGCCAGCTCACCAAACGCAGGATACACTGAAGCTTTCTTT
CDR3: CASSPNAGYTEAFF

D: .
size: .
J: TRBJ1-5
V: TRBV19
DNA: TGTGCCAGTAGTGCAACCATATCGGGCAATCAGCCCCAGCATTTT
CDR3: CASSATISGNQPQHF

D: TRBD2
size: .
J: TRBJ2-1
V: TRBV19
DNA: TGTGCCAGCTGCTCCCGAGGGACTAGCGGGAGTTGGTCCTACAATGAGCAGTTCTTC
CDR3: CASCSRGTSGSWSYNEQFF

D: .
size: once
J: TRBJ1-5
V: TRBV5-1
DNA: TGCGCCAGCAGCTTGGACGGGGATAATAGCAATCAGCCCCAGCATTTT
CDR3: CASSLDGDNSNQPQHF

D: .
size: .
J: TRBJ1-3
V: TRBV4-2
DNA: TGTGCCAGCAGCGGGGCGAGGGGGAGGAAAACTGGAAACACCATATATTTT
CDR3: CASSGARGRKTGNTIYF

D: .
size: .
J: TRBJ1-2
V: TRBV10-3
DNA: TGTGCCATCAGTCTTGACGGGACAACCTATGGCTACACCTTC
CDR3: CAISLDGTTYGYTF

D: TRBD1
size: .
J: TRBJ1-2
V: TRBV5-1
DNA: TGCGCCAGCAGCTCCCGGGACAGTGAGACGGGCTACACCTTC
CDR3: CASSSRDSETGYTF

D: .
size: .
J: TRBJ2-7
V: TRBV7-6
DNA: TGTGCCAGCAGCTTAGCAGGGGGCGAGCAGTACTTC
CDR3: CASSLAGGEQYF

D: .
size: .
J: TRBJ1-6
V: TRBV7-9
DNA: TGTGCCAGCAGCAGCGAGGGGTATTCACCCCTCCACTTT
CDR3: CASSSEGYSPLHF

D: TRBD2
size: few
J: TRBJ2-7
V: TRBV30
DNA: TGTGCCTGGAGGCTACTAGCGGGATTCTTTTTC
CDR3: CAWRLLAGFFF

D: .
size: .
J: TRBJ1-5
V: TRBV9
DNA: TGTGCCAGCAGCGAAGGTGCAGGAACGTTAAGCAATCAGCCCCAGCATTTT
CDR3: CASSEGAGTLSNQPQHF

D: TRBD1
size: once
J: TRBJ2-2
V: TRBV29-1
DNA: TGCAGCGTTGACCGAAGTGACAGGGGTTTGGGCGGGGAGCTGTTTTTT
CDR3: CSVDRSDRGLGGELFF

D: .
size: .
J: TRBJ2-7
V: TRBV2
DNA: TGTGCCAGCAGTCTCGGGCCTTACTACGAGCAGTACTTC
CDR3: CASSLGPYYEQYF

D: TRBD2
size: .
J: TRBJ2-1
V: TRBV6-6
DNA: TGTGCCAGCACGACTAGCGCCTTCAATGAGCAGTTCTTC
CDR3: CASTTSAFNEQFF

D: .
size: .
J: TRBJ1-4
V: TRBV2
DNA: TGTGCCAGCAGACCCGGGACATTCGGTGAAAAACTGTTTTTT
CDR3: CASRPGTFGEKLFF

D: .
size: .
J: TRBJ2-2
V: TRBV7-3
DNA: TGTGCCAGCAGCAACAGGGTAGGAGGAACCGGGGAGCTGTTTTTT
CDR3: CASSNRVGGTGELFF

D: .
size: once
J: TRBJ2-2
V: TRBV9
DNA: TGTGCCAGCAGCGTAGAAACAGAGAACACCGGGGAGCTGTTTTTT
CDR3: CASSVETENTGELFF

D: .
size: .
J: TRBJ1-3
V: TRBV9
DNA: TGTGCCAGCAGTGGGAGCGCTGGAAACACCATATATTTT
CDR3: CASSGSAGNTIYF

D: TRBD2
size: .
J: TRBJ2-5
V: TRBV19
DNA: TGTGCCAGTCGCGGCGGGAGGGTGGGAGAGACCCAGTACTTC
CDR3: CASRGGRVGETQYF

D: .
size: .
J: TRBJ2-1
V: TRBV19
DNA: TGTGCCAGTAGTGAAGCGGGACAGGCCCCTTACAATGAGCAGTTCTTC
CDR3: CASSEAGQAPYNEQFF

D: TRBD1
size: .
J: TRBJ1-4
V: TRBV6-5
DNA: TGTGCCAGCAGGCGGGACAGGGGAAGGAATGAAAAACTGTTTTTT
CDR3: CASRRDRGRNEKLFF

D: TRBD1
size: few
J: TRBJ2-1
V: TRBV27
DNA: TGTGCCAGCAGCTTCAGGGGGATCAATGAGCAGTTCTTC
CDR3: CASSFRGINEQFF

D: TRBD2
size: .
J: TRBJ2-1
V: TRBV28
DNA: TGTGCCAGCAGGGGACTAGCGGGAGTGGGAGAGCAGTTCTTC
CDR3: CASRGLAGVGEQFF

D: TRBD1
size: .
J: TRBJ2-2
V: TRBV30
DNA: TGTGCCTGGAGACTCCGGGACAGGAACACCGGGGAGCTGTTTTTT
CDR3: CAWRLRDRNTGELFF

D: .
size: .
J: TRBJ2-7
V: TRBV27
DNA: TGTGCCAGCAGGCTTACCGGGACTGGCGCCTACGAGCAGTACTTC
CDR3: CASRLTGTGAYEQYF

D: .
size: .
J: TRBJ2-1
V: TRBV5-6
DNA: TGTGCCAGCAGCTTGGGGGGGTACTACAATGAGCAGTTCTTC
CDR3: CASSLGGYYNEQFF